The 2 T cell receptor beta chains reported below all come from one sample, sequenced in a study of shared clonotypes between healthy human individuals. TCRdb's table, derived via immunoSEQ multiplex PCR, lists solely in-frame clones and lacks some. This table has hundreds of thousands of clones, 90% to 97% appearing once. The sample consisted of naive CD4+ T cells sorted from blood. This sample's subset: CD45RA+ positively selected. All receptors derive from a woman aged 25 to 39 in good health.

This sequence joins TRBV21-1 and TRBJ2-7; TRBD2 is taken as the D call from the table, unchecked against the DNA. TRBV21-1 is flagged as a pseudogene. There are 16 residues in the CDR3. The DNA of the CDR3 is TGTGCCAGCAGCAAAGCGCGCGGGGGGGCTTCCTACGAGCAGTACTTC. Encoded protein: CASSKARGGASYEQYF.

The V and J genes are TRBV18 and TRBJ2-1; D is uncertain. CDR1 is KGHSH, CDR2 LQKENI, per germline. Trimming cost V 3 bases and J 4 bases, with 7 bases left between them. The CDR3 sequence is 13 residues long. The CDR3 loop is CASSPDEYNEQFF. For the CDR3, the DNA is TGTGCCAGCTCACCGGACGAATACAATGAGCAGTTCTTC.